The 29 T cell receptor beta chains below come from one sample, sequenced in a study of spatial heterogeneity in lung cancer. From the 5' RACE reads, TCRdb called clonotypes with MiXCR, one entry per CDR3 protein. The sample lists just over 75,000 distinct CDR3 sequences; approximately 8.1% were seen once. Time point denoted: sample taken at primary tumor resection. The source material was PBMCs, sampled at surgery. The receptors originated from a male donor with early-stage non-small cell lung cancer.

This clonotype was counted ten times or more. This chain uses TRBV10-2 with TRBJ2-5, with 8 bases lining up with TRBD1. Trimming at V came to 3 bases and at J to 9 bases, leaving 6 bases not matched to a gene. The CDR3 is made up of 13 amino acids. Germline-derived CDR1 and CDR2 are WSHSY and SAAADI. The CDR3 sequence is CASSDPTGEAQYF. The CDR3 DNA reads TGCGCCAGCAGTGATCCGACAGGGGAAGCCCAGTACTTC.

There are many counts of this clonotype. The rearrangement uses TRBV7-9 and TRBJ1-2; possible D gene TRBD1, 6 bases. CDR3 length: 16 amino acids. From germline, CDR1 is SEHNR and CDR2 FQNEAQ (reference sequence). V was clipped by 7 bases and J by 0 bases, with 18 bases between them. In DNA form, the CDR3 reads TGTGCCAGCATCCGAACTGGGACACATCCTAACTATGGCTACACCTTC. Its protein product is CASIRTGTHPNYGYTF.

The rearrangement links TRBV6-2 or TRBV6-3 to TRBJ2-1, with 8 positions matching TRBD2. The V gene end was trimmed by 7 bases and the J gene end by 13 bases; junction bases not matched to a gene: 12. CDR1 is MNHEY and CDR2 is SVGEGT in the germline V gene. The CDR3 sequence is 13 residues long. CDR3 sequence reads: CASTYGGEGLQFF. DNA of the CDR3: TGTGCCAGCACCTACGGGGGGGAGGGCCTCCAGTTCTTC.

The chain is built from TRBV7-2 and TRBJ1-1, with a possible D match to TRBD1 (6 bases). V dropped 7 bases and J dropped 1 base, with 16 bases sitting between them. Germline V lookup: CDR1 SGHTA, CDR2 FQGNSA. The CDR3 sequence is 15 residues long. The CDR3 DNA is TGTGCCAGCATCGTTACCGGGACAACGAACACTGAAGCTTTCTTT. The encoded protein is CASIVTGTTNTEAFF.

This clonotype was observed at least ten times. The CDR3 reads CASSQEDAGKGYGYTF. Here the CDR3 DNA reads TGCGCCAGCAGCCAAGAGGATGCGGGAAAGGGCTATGGCTACACCTTC. This chain joins TRBV4-1 and TRBJ1-2, with unresolved D. The CDR3 is 16 amino acids. CDR1 and CDR2 (germline): MGHRA, YSYEKL. Between the trimmed V and J ends, which lost 0 bases and 4 bases, there was a span of 15 bases.

This clonotype was seen at least ten times. CDR3 bases: TGTGCCAGCAGTTTTCAGGGAAACTATGGCTACACCTTC. Translated: CASSFQGNYGYTF. V gene TRBV12-3 or TRBV12-4 combines with J gene TRBJ1-2, with D maybe TRBD1 (5 bases). The CDR3 runs to 13 residues. V was pared by 3 bases and J by 2 bases, with 7 bases between.

This clonotype was detected only a few times. This rearrangement joins TRBV7-2 to TRBJ1-4, with D maybe TRBD1 (5 bases). The CDR3 contains 15 residues. Germline CDR1 SGHTA, CDR2 FQGNSA. The V and J ends lost 5 bases and 6 bases respectively, with 16 bases between them. This CDR3 reads CASSPQAGLDEKLFF. The CDR3 DNA is TGTGCCAGCAGCCCCCAGGCAGGGCTGGATGAAAAACTGTTTTTT.

The V gene is TRBV27, the J gene TRBJ1-2; 11 bases are a match to TRBD1. Germline lookup yields CDR1 MNHEY and CDR2 SMNVEV (reference sequence). V trimming: 7 bases; J trimming: 4 bases; junction bases outside the gene matches: 8. The CDR3 is 15 residues long. The CDR3 reads CASTHRTGGAYGYTF. The CDR3 DNA reads TGTGCCAGCACCCATCGGACAGGGGGCGCCTATGGCTACACCTTC.

V is TRBV12-3 or TRBV12-4 and J is TRBJ1-5; possible D gene TRBD1, 5 bases. The CDR3 has 14 residues. V dropped 6 bases and J dropped 5 bases, with 14 bases sitting between them. The CDR3: CASRPPGQYQPQHF. The CDR3 nucleotides read TGTGCCAGCAGACCACCGGGGCAATATCAGCCCCAGCATTTT.

This clonotype was seen only a few times. The chain carries TRBV6-2 or TRBV6-3 and TRBJ1-2; D call uncertain. CDR1 MNHEY and CDR2 SVGEGT come from the germline V gene. The CDR3 consists of 12 residues. The V end was cut by 7 bases, the J end by 4 bases, with 10 bases between. CDR3 nucleotides: TGTGCCAGCAATGAGCCCCTCTATGGCTACACCTTC. This sequence encodes CASNEPLYGYTF.

This clonotype was seen many times. The CDR3 DNA is TGCGCCAGCAGCTTATTGACAACTCTTAACACTGAAGCTTTCTTT. This translates into CASSLLTTLNTEAFF. The chain carries TRBV5-1 and TRBJ1-1; D call uncertain. Germline CDR1 is SGHRS and CDR2 is YFSETQ. This CDR3 contains 15 residues. V lost 2 bases and J 2 bases, leaving 13 bases between the germline ends.

This clonotype was recorded a few times. This sequence joins TRBV6-1 and TRBJ1-1; 8 bases match TRBD1. The V segment lost 6 bases and the J segment 6 bases; nucleotides outside the gene matches: 21. This CDR3 is built from 18 residues. CDR1 is MNHNS and CDR2 is SASEGT in the germline V gene. CDR3 sequence reads: CASRNTPGVGQGAAEAFF. CDR3 in DNA: TGTGCCAGCAGAAATACCCCGGGCGTAGGGCAGGGGGCCGCTGAAGCTTTCTTT.

The chain is built from TRBV7-2 and TRBJ1-1, with D hard to call. Between the trimmed V and J ends, which lost 1 base and 2 bases, there was a span of 2 bases. CDR1 is SGHTA and CDR2 is FQGNSA in the germline V gene. The CDR3 extends over 12 amino acids. CDR3 sequence: CASSLDNTEAFF. CDR3 DNA sequence: TGTGCCAGCAGCTTAGATAACACTGAAGCTTTCTTT.

This clonotype was detected many times. The rearrangement joins TRBV5-1 to TRBJ2-1; D gene unclear. The CDR3 length is 13 residues. V lost 0 bases and J 8 bases, leaving 9 bases between the germline ends. Germline CDR1 reads SGHRS; CDR2 reads YFSETQ. The CDR3 region is CASSLEGNDEQFF. The CDR3 DNA follows: TGCGCCAGCAGCTTGGAGGGAAACGATGAGCAGTTCTTC.

In its sample, this clonotype was seen a few times. J is TRBJ1-6 and V is TRBV10-3; D not certain. V shed 0 bases and J shed 6 bases, with 3 bases lying between them. Germline CDR1 ENHRY, CDR2 SYGVKD. This CDR3 is 13 amino acids long. The CDR3 DNA reads TGTGCCATCAGTGAGTCAAGTAATTCACCCCTCCACTTT. It encodes CAISESSNSPLHF.

The chain uses TRBV5-8 and TRBJ1-1; D gene ambiguous. Germline CDR1 is SGHTS and CDR2 is YDEGEE. V lost 0 bases, J lost 5 bases, and 11 bases lay in between. The CDR3 has 14 amino acids. The CDR3 sequence: CASSLGPYRTEAFF. The CDR3 DNA sequence: TGTGCCAGCAGCTTGGGGCCCTATCGTACTGAAGCTTTCTTT.

This clonotype appeared a few times. This chain links TRBV6-5 with TRBJ1-6, with D unresolved. This CDR3 comprises 15 residues. Germline CDR1 MNHEY, CDR2 SVGAGI. Trimming took 5 bases from V and 5 from J, leaving 13 bases between them. The CDR3 loop is CASSSRGRDNSPLHF. The CDR3, as DNA: TGTGCCAGCAGTAGCCGTGGTCGGGATAATTCACCCCTCCACTTT.

The table lists this clonotype with a few counts. V gene TRBV6-5 combines with J gene TRBJ2-2; possible D gene TRBD2, 5 bases. The germline gives CDR1 MNHEY, CDR2 SVGAGI. Trimming shortened V by 2 bases and J by 6 bases, and 10 bases separated the two germline ends. The CDR3 has 14 amino acids. CDR3 DNA sequence: TGTGCCAGCAGTTACAATTCGGAGGCCGGGGAGCTGTTTTTT. The encoded protein is CASSYNSEAGELFF.

This clonotype was observed at least ten times. This chain uses TRBV2 with TRBJ1-4, with D possibly being TRBD1 (6 bases). The V end was cut by 9 bases, the J end by 7 bases, with 21 bases between. The CDR3 length is 15 residues. Germline lookup yields CDR1 SNHLY and CDR2 FYNNEI. The CDR3 loop is CASSAGQGLGEKLFF. The CDR3 coding sequence is TGTGCCAGTTCCGCGGGTCAGGGGCTGGGTGAAAAACTGTTTTTT. Full variable domain (remainder filled in from reference TRBV2 and TRBJ1-4): EPEVTQTPSHQVTQMGQEVILRCVPISNHLYFYWYRQILGQKVEFLVSFYNNEISEKSEIFDDQFSVERPDGSNFTLKIRSTKLEDSAMYFCASSAGQGLGEKLFFGSGTQLSVL.

This chain links TRBV10-3 with TRBJ1-1; D ambiguous. The CDR3 contains 10 residues. Germline loops: CDR1 ENHRY, CDR2 SYGVKD. V lost 5 bases to trimming and J lost 2 bases, with 0 bases between them. Here the CDR3 reads CAISNTEAFF. CDR3 DNA sequence: TGTGCCATCAGTAACACTGAAGCTTTCTTT.

This clonotype was seen at least ten times. V usage is TRBV12-3 or TRBV12-4 and J usage is TRBJ1-5; D uncertain. Between the trimmed V and J ends, which lost 8 bases and 0 bases, there was a span of 11 bases. This CDR3 contains 14 residues. The DNA for the CDR3 is TGTGCCAGCGCTGACCCTAATAGCAATCAGCCCCAGCATTTT. It yields the protein CASADPNSNQPQHF.

Ten or more counts support this clonotype. The V call is TRBV10-1, the J call TRBJ2-1; D ambiguous. Per the germline V gene, CDR1 is WNHNN and CDR2 is SYGVQD (reference sequence). This CDR3 contains 12 residues. With 5 bases removed from V and 12 bases from J, the gap between germline ends came to 14 bases. The CDR3 protein is CASSRSTWGQFF. CDR3 nucleotides: TGCGCCAGCAGTCGCTCTACCTGGGGGCAGTTCTTC.

The genes are TRBV9 and TRBJ2-5; D remains ambiguous. With 0 bases removed from V and 1 base from J, the gap between germline ends came to 7 bases. From germline, CDR1 is SGDLS and CDR2 YYNGEE. This CDR3 spans 14 amino acids. As DNA, the CDR3 is TGTGCCAGCAGCGTAGATAACAGCCAAGAGACCCAGTACTTC. Protein product: CASSVDNSQETQYF.

This clonotype was found many times. The chain links TRBV5-1 to TRBJ2-6; D gene uncertain. The V gene's germline CDR1 is SGHRS and CDR2 YFSETQ. Trimming removed 4 bases from V and 0 bases from J, with 8 bases in between. The CDR3 extends over 15 amino acids. CDR3 in amino acids: CASSIGPSGANVLTF. CDR3 nucleotides: TGCGCCAGCAGCATCGGGCCCTCTGGGGCCAACGTCCTGACTTTC.

This sequence joins TRBV3-1 and TRBJ1-2; D gene uncertain. The V end lost 1 base, the J end lost 4 bases, and 10 bases lay between the germline ends. The CDR3 loop spans 14 amino acids. Germline V lookup: CDR1 LGHDT, CDR2 YNNKEL (reference sequence). The CDR3 loop is CASSQVGQLYGYTF. In DNA form, the CDR3 reads TGTGCCAGCAGCCAAGTCGGTCAGCTCTATGGCTACACCTTC.

This chain uses TRBV5-1 with TRBJ2-3; D might be TRBD1 (5 bases). The length of the CDR3 is 14 residues. V lost 4 bases and J 0 bases, leaving 9 bases between the germline ends. CDR1 and CDR2 (germline): SGHRS, YFSETQ. The CDR3 DNA reads as TGCGCCAGCAGCCCGGACACTAGCACAGATACGCAGTATTTT. Translating gives CASSPDTSTDTQYF.

At least ten counts were recorded for this clonotype. This chain links TRBV7-3 with TRBJ1-5, with D maybe TRBD1 (5 bases). Germline CDR1 SGHTA, CDR2 FQGTGA. The CDR3 covers 13 residues. Trimming shortened V by 4 bases and J by 5 bases, and 9 bases separated the two germline ends. The CDR3 region has the DNA TGTGCCAGCAGCTCGGGACCGTATCAGCCCCAGCATTTT. This encodes CASSSGPYQPQHF.

There are a few counts of this clonotype. This chain connects TRBV20-1 to TRBJ1-5, with D possibly TRBD1 on 5 matching bases. V was cut by 0 bases and J by 3 bases, with 9 bases left in between. The CDR3 has 14 residues. Germline loops: CDR1 DFQATT, CDR2 SNEGSKA (reference sequence). The CDR3 nucleotides are TGCAGTGCTAGAGAGGGAGGGGTCAATCAGCCCCAGCATTTT. This translates into CSAREGGVNQPQHF.

The rearrangement links TRBV24-1 to TRBJ2-7, with TRBD1 identical over 9 bases. Germline loops: CDR1 KGHDR, CDR2 SFDVKD. Trimming cost V 8 bases and J 3 bases; bases outside gene matches: 10. The CDR3 runs to 15 residues. CDR3 coding DNA: TGTGCCACCACCACCGGGACAGGGCGATACTACGAGCAGTACTTC. Protein: CATTTGTGRYYEQYF.